The 18 T cell receptor beta chains below were found in one sample sequenced in a study of PD-1 blockade in classical Hodgkin lymphoma. All trial patients relapsed after autologous stem cell transplantation. Repertoires were generated with immunoSEQ multiplex PCR, while TCRdb's copy carries only in-frame clones and drops some. The sample carries tens of thousands of clones, roughly 90% recorded once. Sequenced material: peripheral blood mononuclear cells (PBMCs), taken at baseline. Source of these receptors: a human donor with classical Hodgkin lymphoma.

V is TRBV6-6 and J is TRBJ2-6, with D possibly called TRBD1 or TRBD2 (5 bases each). The CDR3 is made up of 16 amino acids. V lost 0 bases and J 1 base, leaving 7 bases between the germline ends. Germline V gene sequence: CDR1 MNHNY, CDR2 SVGAGI (reference sequence). The CDR3 sequence: CASSYSEGSGANVLTF. In DNA, the CDR3 is TGTGCCAGCAGTTACTCTGAGGGGTCTGGGGCCAACGTCCTGACTTTC.

The rearrangement links TRBV4-2 to TRBJ1-1; the match to TRBD1 covers 8 bases. Germline V gene data show CDR1 as LGHNA and CDR2 as YNFKEQ. The CDR3 covers 16 residues. V lost 5 bases and J lost 0; bases outside the gene matches: 8. The DNA of the CDR3 is TGTGCCAGCAGCTTGTCTTTGGGACAGGTGAACACTGAAGCTTTCTTT. It is translated as CASSLSLGQVNTEAFF.

The V gene is TRBV5-4, the J gene TRBJ2-2; D gene uncertain. CDR1 and CDR2 (germline): SGHNT, YYREEE (reference sequence). V lost 2 bases, J lost 6 bases, and 14 bases lay in between. The length of the CDR3 is 15 residues. DNA for the CDR3: TGTGCCAGCAGCTTTTCGAGCGTCGACTCCGGGGAGCTGTTTTTT. Translating gives CASSFSSVDSGELFF.

The V call is TRBV19, the J call TRBJ1-2; 9 positions match TRBD1. The CDR3 has 14 residues. Germline trimming cut 7 bases from V and 5 bases from J; bases unmatched to any gene: 8. Germline CDR1 reads LNHDA; CDR2 reads SQIVND (reference sequence). This chain's CDR3 is CASTADRGLYGYTF. The CDR3 region has the DNA TGTGCCAGTACCGCGGACAGGGGACTATATGGCTACACCTTC.

The chain joins TRBV6-5 to TRBJ2-3; D not certain. Germline CDR1 MNHEY, CDR2 SVGAGI. V lost 5 bases and J 2 bases, leaving 11 bases between the germline ends. The CDR3 loop spans 14 amino acids. The CDR3 spells CASSDGRYTDTQYF. The DNA of the CDR3 is TGTGCCAGCAGTGATGGGCGGTACACAGATACGCAGTATTTT.

The rearrangement links TRBV28 to TRBJ1-2; no clear D gene. The CDR3 runs 12 residues. The germline V gene has CDR1 MDHEN and CDR2 SYDVKM. Trimming took 9 bases from V and 8 from J, leaving 16 bases between them. The CDR3 loop reads CASNQVLVGYTF. CDR3 coding DNA: TGTGCCAGTAACCAGGTCTTAGTGGGCTACACCTTC.

This chain connects TRBV19 to TRBJ2-3; either TRBD1 or TRBD2 may supply D (5 bases each). The CDR3 runs to 13 residues. Germline V gene sequence: CDR1 LNHDA, CDR2 SQIVND (reference sequence). The V end lost 7 bases, the J end lost 4 bases, and 12 bases lay between the germline ends. CDR3 DNA sequence: TGTGCCAGTACTTGGGGGAACGCAGATACGCAGTATTTT. It is translated as CASTWGNADTQYF.

The rearrangement links TRBV12-5 to TRBJ2-7; 7 bases map to TRBD2. The CDR3 is 15 amino acids. The germline gives CDR1 LGHNT, CDR2 FRNRAP. V shed 7 bases and J 0 bases; nucleotides not matched to a gene: 9. The CDR3 reads CASAPEGTTSYEQYF. CDR3 in DNA: TGTGCTAGTGCTCCTGAGGGGACTACCTCCTACGAGCAGTACTTC.

This clone occurred once. The chain links TRBV28 to TRBJ2-7; 10 nucleotides align to TRBD2. Germline CDR1 reads MDHEN; CDR2 reads SYDVKM. Trimming took 9 bases from V and 2 from J; bases not matched to a gene: 13. The CDR3 runs to 16 residues. This CDR3 reads CASNALAGGPPYEQYF. CDR3 DNA: TGTGCCAGTAATGCCTTAGCGGGAGGCCCCCCCTACGAGCAGTACTTC.

The chain combines TRBV14 with TRBJ2-3; D could derive from TRBD1 or TRBD2 (5 bases each). Germline assignment: CDR1 SGHDN and CDR2 FVKESK. This CDR3 is 16 amino acids long. V lost 0 bases, J lost 3 bases, and 13 bases lay in between. This CDR3 is CASSQEGDHLTDTQYF. The CDR3 DNA is TGTGCCAGCAGCCAAGAAGGGGACCACCTTACAGATACGCAGTATTTT.

The genes are TRBV19 and TRBJ1-1; possibly TRBD1 for D (5 bases). Trimming removed 6 bases at V and 5 bases at J, with 16 bases between. CDR1 and CDR2 (germline): LNHDA, SQIVND (reference sequence). The CDR3 length is 14 residues. The CDR3 sequence: CASRRGLGGTEAFF. For the CDR3, the DNA is TGTGCCAGTAGAAGGGGTCTGGGGGGGACTGAAGCTTTCTTT.

This rearrangement joins TRBV30 to TRBJ1-4, with 10 bases lining up with TRBD1. The CDR3 covers 15 residues. V trimming: 7 bases; J trimming: 3 bases; junction bases outside the gene matches: 8. Looked up from germline, CDR1 is GTSNPN and CDR2 is SVGIG (reference sequence). Here the CDR3 reads CASDRGRQANEKLFF. Written as DNA, the CDR3 is TGTGCCTCCGACAGGGGGCGCCAAGCTAATGAAAAACTGTTTTTT.

The chain carries TRBV10-3 and TRBJ2-3; D remains unclear. The germline CDR1 and CDR2 sequences are ENHRY and SYGVKD. CDR3 size: 13 residues. With 2 bases removed from V and 2 bases from J, the gap between germline ends came to 5 bases. CDR3: CAISEATTDTQYF. DNA for the CDR3: TGTGCCATCAGTGAGGCGACCACAGATACGCAGTATTTT.

This clone was observed once. CDR3 sequence (DNA): TGCAGCGTTGAGGCGGGAAGGGACACCGGGGAGCTGTTTTTT. Translated, it gives CSVEAGRDTGELFF. The rearrangement links TRBV29-1 to TRBJ2-2; possibly TRBD2 for D (6 bases). CDR3 length: 14 amino acids. Looked up from germline, CDR1 is SQVTM and CDR2 is ANQGSEA. Trimming stripped 3 bases from V and 3 bases from J, with 11 bases between.

This chain uses TRBV4-2 with TRBJ1-4; no definite D call. The CDR3 covers 13 residues. Looked up from germline, CDR1 is LGHNA and CDR2 is YNFKEQ. The V and J ends lost 4 bases and 7 bases respectively, with 10 bases between them. The CDR3 sequence is CASSPPSGEKLFF. As DNA, the CDR3 is TGTGCCAGCAGCCCCCCCAGTGGTGAAAAACTGTTTTTT.

The V call is TRBV11-2, the J call TRBJ2-7; D possibly matches TRBD1 or TRBD2 (5 bases each). This CDR3 spans 14 amino acids. Germline assignment: CDR1 SGHAT and CDR2 FQNNGV. Trimming removed 2 bases from V and 3 bases from J, with 11 bases in between. CDR3 nucleotide sequence: TGTGCCAGCAGCTTAAGAGGGGAGCTCTACGAGCAGTACTTC. Amino acid sequence: CASSLRGELYEQYF. Full variable domain (remainder filled in from reference TRBV11-2 and TRBJ2-7): EAGVAQSPRYKIIEKRQSVAFWCNPISGHATLYWYQQILGQGPKLLIQFQNNGVVDDSQLPKDRFSAERLKGVDSTLKIQPAKLEDSAVYLCASSLRGELYEQYFGPGTRLTVT.

CDR3 region: CASSSGDRKDYEQYF. The CDR3 region has the DNA TGTGCCAGCAGTTCCGGGGACAGAAAAGACTACGAGCAGTACTTC. V is TRBV28 and J is TRBJ2-7; 7 bases agree with TRBD1. The J segment lost 3 bases and the V segment lost 4 bases, leaving 9 bases of the junction unmatched. The CDR3 extends over 15 amino acids. Looked up from germline, CDR1 is MDHEN and CDR2 is SYDVKM.

The chain recombines TRBV7-2 with TRBJ1-2; the D gene is possibly TRBD1 (5 bases). The length of the CDR3 is 18 residues. V lost 1 base to trimming and J lost 4 bases, with 22 bases between them. Germline V lookup: CDR1 SGHTA, CDR2 FQGNSA. DNA for the CDR3: TGTGCCAGCAGCTTAGAAGAGAGGCGGCGAGGGGTGCGCTATGGCTACACCTTC. As protein: CASSLEERRRGVRYGYTF.